This T cell receptor beta chain is drawn from a study of somatic mutations in cytotoxic T cells in rheumatoid arthritis. Study-wide background: Sorting by flow gave nearly 100% purity for some V beta antibody-stained T-cell populations, including V beta1+ cells sequenced for TCRB. Study-level points and caveats: Among rheumatoid arthritis patients, TRBV07 appeared slightly underrepresented, and this finding was left without any adjustment for multiple comparisons. Rheumatoid arthritis patients showed CD8+ clonality increasing with age, unlike healthy controls.

Per the germline V gene, CDR1 is PRHDT and CDR2 is FYEKMQ (reference sequence). V gave up 7 bases and J gave up 0 bases, with 14 bases separating them. The CDR3 is 15 amino acids. In this sample, this clone turned up once. Its antigen is as yet unknown. It was blood donors, around 55% female and with a median age of 56 years (range roughly 20-80), who served as healthy controls. TCRdb's copy holds only in-frame clones and misses some; the assay was immunoSEQ multiplex PCR. The profile shows some 25,000 clones, just under 75% of them singletons. The receptor was derived from a young woman in good health. The V gene is TRBV13, the J gene TRBJ2-3; D gene ambiguous. Material: CD8+ T cells sorted from blood. The CDR3 loop reads CASTLYRASTDTQYF. The CDR3, as DNA: TGTGCCAGCACCCTTTACCGGGCTAGCACAGATACGCAGTATTTT.